Below are 25 T cell receptor beta chains sequenced from a single sample in a study of T cells in Graves' hyperthyroidism and ophthalmopathy (dated by TCRdb to between 2018 and 2020). The method behind the library was multiplex PCR. The sequencing machine was an Illumina HiSeq 2000. The TCR beta CDR3 regions were amplified from the RNA transcripts. A first-round RT-PCR of the TCR CDR3 used the HTBI primer set with the Qiagen OneStep RT-PCR kit. The public reads were quality trimmed at Q25 with fastp and then assembled into clones with MiXCR by TCRdb, keeping productive beta chains. All rows with the same CDR3 protein become a single entry with the most common DNA and genes. This sample comprises about 710,000 distinct CDR3 sequences, roughly 17% of them detected only once. Of the sample, under 10% is held by the ten largest clones. What was sequenced was blood. These receptors were obtained from a man between 18 and 35 years old with Graves' hyperthyroidism.

Ten or more counts support this clonotype. The genes are TRBV20-1 and TRBJ1-4; possible D gene TRBD1, 5 bases. V lost 6 bases and J 8 bases, leaving 13 bases between the germline ends. The length of the CDR3 is 12 residues. Per the germline V gene, CDR1 is DFQATT and CDR2 is SNEGSKA (reference sequence). The CDR3 sequence: CSAWDGGEKLFF. For the CDR3, the DNA is TGCAGTGCGTGGGACGGGGGGGAAAAACTGTTTTTT.

The genes are TRBV5-1 and TRBJ2-7; TRBD2 matches 8 bases. Germline CDR1 and CDR2: SGHRS and YFSETQ. The CDR3 contains 14 residues. After removal of 0 bases from V and 6 bases from J, the junction contained 5 bases not matched to a gene. The CDR3 DNA reads as TGCGCCAGCAGCTTGGATCGGGGGGGTCGCGAGCAGTACTTC. It specifies CASSLDRGGREQYF.

This clonotype was seen only a few times. The chain is built from TRBV24-1 and TRBJ2-7; 7 bases fit TRBD1. V dropped 3 bases and J dropped 6; count of bases not matched to a gene: 4. Germline values: CDR1 KGHDR, CDR2 SFDVKD. CDR3 size: 13 residues. For the CDR3, the DNA is TGTGCCACCAGTGATGGAGAGGGGGCCGAGCAGTACTTC. Protein: CATSDGEGAEQYF.

The gene calls are TRBV7-2 and TRBJ1-4; D is perhaps TRBD1 (5 bases). The CDR3 runs to 14 residues. Germline V gene data show CDR1 as SGHTA and CDR2 as FQGNSA. V lost 1 base and J 10 bases, leaving 13 bases between the germline ends. CDR3 nucleotides: TGTGCCAGCAGCTTAGGTGCACTGCAGGGAAAACTGTTTTTT. It yields the protein CASSLGALQGKLFF.

The gene calls are TRBV7-9 and TRBJ2-1, with D unresolved. The germline V gene encodes CDR1 SEHNR and CDR2 FQNEAQ (reference sequence). The CDR3 consists of 12 residues. The ends were cut back, 7 bases at V and 7 bases at J, with 11 bases in the middle. The CDR3 region has the DNA TGTGCCAGCACACCAGGACGTAATGAGCAGTTCTTC. This encodes CASTPGRNEQFF.

The rearrangement joins TRBV5-4 to TRBJ2-4; a possible D gene is TRBD2 (6 bases). Per germline, CDR1 SGHNT and CDR2 YYREEE (reference sequence). The CDR3 is 14 residues long. Trimming pared 0 bases from V and 7 bases from J, leaving 11 bases between. The chain's CDR3 is CASSLAGGRNIQYF. The CDR3 region has the DNA TGTGCCAGCAGCTTGGCCGGGGGTCGGAACATTCAGTACTTC.

This chain links TRBV15 with TRBJ2-2, with 7 bases aligning to TRBD1. The CDR3 is 16 residues long. V dropped 4 bases and J dropped 4; count of bases not matched to a gene: 9. The germline CDR1 and CDR2 sequences are LNHNV and YYDKDF (reference sequence). The CDR3 nucleotides read TGTGCCACCAGCACCCCGACAGGGCAGATCACCGGGGAGCTGTTTTTT. This translates into CATSTPTGQITGELFF.

There are many counts of this clonotype. V gene TRBV6-2 or TRBV6-3 combines with J gene TRBJ2-1, with 11 bases fitting TRBD2. Germline CDR1 and CDR2: MNHEY and SVGEGT. This CDR3 is built from 15 residues. J gave up 5 bases and V 6 bases, and 6 bases lay outside the gene matches. CDR3 sequence: CASSRGLAENNEQFF. In DNA, the CDR3 is TGTGCCAGCAGCAGGGGACTAGCGGAAAACAATGAGCAGTTCTTC.

The rearrangement joins TRBV11-2 to TRBJ2-2, with D perhaps TRBD1 or TRBD2 (5 bases each). Trimming left V 0 bases short and J 3 bases short, with 8 bases between. CDR1 and CDR2 from the germline V gene are SGHAT and FQNNGV. The CDR3 covers 15 residues. CDR3 in amino acids: CASSLDEGYTGELFF. As DNA, the CDR3 is TGTGCCAGCAGCTTAGACGAGGGGTACACCGGGGAGCTGTTTTTT. The full variable domain, in which reference TRBV11-2 and TRBJ2-2 provide the parts outside the CDR3, is EAGVAQSPRYKIIEKRQSVAFWCNPISGHATLYWYQQILGQGPKLLIQFQNNGVVDDSQLPKDRFSAERLKGVDSTLKIQPAKLEDSAVYLCASSLDEGYTGELFFGEGSRLTVL.

This chain connects TRBV5-1 to TRBJ2-3, with 15 bases lining up with TRBD2. CDR1 is SGHRS and CDR2 is YFSETQ in the germline V gene. The ends lost 2 bases at V and 7 bases at J; junction bases unmatched: 20. This CDR3 is 21 amino acids long. The CDR3 is CASSFEPGQRTSGGDVNTQYF. The CDR3 coding sequence is TGCGCCAGCAGCTTCGAACCGGGACAGAGGACTAGCGGGGGGGACGTCAATACGCAGTATTTT. The full variable domain, rest sourced from reference TRBV5-1 and TRBJ2-3, is KAGVTQTPRYLIKTRGQQVTLSCSPISGHRSVSWYQQTPGQGLQFLFEYFSETQRNKGNFPGRFSGRQFSNSRSEMNVSTLELGDSALYLCASSFEPGQRTSGGDVNTQYFGPGTRLTVL.

The chain carries TRBV7-8 and TRBJ1-6, with 7 bases matching TRBD1. V was pared by 5 bases and J by 8 bases, with 6 bases of the junction left unmatched. This CDR3 is 14 amino acids long. The germline V gene encodes CDR1 SGHVS and CDR2 FQNEAQ. CDR3 bases: TGTGCCAGCAGCGGTCGACAGGGCGATTCACCCCTCCACTTT. This sequence encodes CASSGRQGDSPLHF.

The table lists this clonotype with a few counts. The chain combines TRBV28 with TRBJ2-1; 10 bases map to TRBD2. Germline trimming cut 6 bases from V and 4 bases from J; bases unmatched to any gene: 6. Germline CDR1 MDHEN, CDR2 SYDVKM. The CDR3 runs 15 residues. CDR3 nucleotides: TGTGCCAGCAGACGAGCGGGAGGGCCGTACAATGAGCAGTTCTTC. It translates to CASRRAGGPYNEQFF.

The chain uses TRBV4-3 and TRBJ1-1, with 8 bases aligning to TRBD1. The CDR3 length is 17 residues. Unmatched junction bases numbered 8, after V lost 2 bases and J lost 0 bases. Germline V gene sequence: CDR1 LGHNA, CDR2 YSLEER. CDR3 DNA sequence: TGCGCCAGCAGCCAAATTACAGGGGGGTCCATGAACACTGAAGCTTTCTTT. Its protein is CASSQITGGSMNTEAFF.

This clonotype was seen many times. The chain employs TRBV6-5 and TRBJ2-7, with TRBD2 identical over 9 bases. V trimming: 3 bases; J trimming: 1 base; junction bases outside the gene matches: 4. The CDR3 is 15 amino acids. In germline, CDR1 is MNHEY, CDR2 SVGAGI. Written as DNA, the CDR3 is TGTGCCAGCAGTTATAGCGGGAGAGGATCCTACGAGCAGTACTTC. It specifies CASSYSGRGSYEQYF.

Concerning this clonotype itself: Being one base from a much bigger clone, this may be a read error. V and J are TRBV20-1 and TRBJ2-2, with D perhaps matching TRBD2 (6 bases). V was trimmed by 1 base and J by 9 bases, leaving 12 bases between them. CDR3 length: 13 residues. CDR1 is DFQATT, CDR2 SNEGSKA, per germline (reference sequence). The CDR3 region is CSARAGAGRELFF. The CDR3 region has the DNA TGCAGTGCTAGAGCTGGAGCGGGCAGGGAGCTGTTTTTT.

V is TRBV4-2 and J is TRBJ2-1, with a possible D match to TRBD2 (5 bases). V gave up 1 base and J gave up 4 bases, with 14 bases separating them. The germline V gene encodes CDR1 LGHNA and CDR2 YNFKEQ. The CDR3 has 16 amino acids. CDR3 protein: CASSQVSSGLYNEQFF. In DNA, the CDR3 is TGTGCCAGCAGCCAAGTATCAAGCGGCCTGTACAATGAGCAGTTCTTC.

This clonotype occurred many times. The chain links TRBV7-2 to TRBJ2-1, with 7 bases lining up with TRBD1. Germline trimming cut 2 bases from V and 13 bases from J; bases unmatched to any gene: 5. Germline assignment: CDR1 SGHTA and CDR2 FQGNSA. CDR3 length: 12 amino acids. CDR3 protein: CASSLPRDRQFF. The DNA for the CDR3 is TGTGCCAGCAGCTTACCCCGGGACAGACAGTTCTTC.

At least ten counts were recorded for this clonotype. V is TRBV28 and J is TRBJ2-7; 9 bases are a match to TRBD2. Germline CDR1 and CDR2: MDHEN and SYDVKM. The trim removed 7 bases at V and 5 bases at J, leaving 9 bases unmatched. The CDR3 sequence is 14 residues long. For the CDR3, the DNA is TGTGCCAGCACAGGCGGGGGGGGGATCCACGAGCAGTACTTC. Protein sequence: CASTGGGGIHEQYF.

The CDR3 is CASSLPGTVSGNTIYF. The CDR3, as DNA: TGTGCCAGCAGTTTACCAGGGACAGTCTCTGGAAACACCATATATTTT. The chain joins TRBV28 to TRBJ1-3; TRBD1 matches at 7 bases. J gave up 0 bases and V 2 bases, and 4 bases lay outside the gene matches. The CDR3 runs 16 residues. Germline loops: CDR1 MDHEN, CDR2 SYDVKM.

This sequence joins TRBV6-2 or TRBV6-3 and TRBJ1-1; D remains ambiguous. V was trimmed by 0 bases and J by 5 bases, leaving 7 bases between them. CDR1 is MNHEY, CDR2 SVGEGT, per germline. The CDR3 length is 13 residues. The CDR3 DNA reads as TGTGCCAGCAGTTACTCGAGGAGAACTGAAGCTTTCTTT. The encoded protein is CASSYSRRTEAFF.

In its sample, this clonotype was seen many times. This rearrangement joins TRBV20-1 to TRBJ2-1; TRBD2 matches 7 bases. The CDR3 loop spans 14 amino acids. The J segment lost 7 bases and the V segment lost 8 bases, leaving 14 bases of the junction unmatched. CDR1 is DFQATT and CDR2 is SNEGSKA in the germline V gene (reference sequence). In nucleotides, the CDR3 is TGCAGTTCATACGATTCGCGGGAGACGAATGAGCAGTTCTTC. Its protein is CSSYDSRETNEQFF.

Worth noting for this clonotype: A much more abundant neighbour one base away suggests this may be a read error. J is TRBJ1-5 and V is TRBV2, with 7 bases aligning to TRBD1. Germline loops: CDR1 SNHLY, CDR2 FYNNEI. CDR3 length: 17 residues. V was clipped by 6 bases and J by 6 bases; unmatched bases: 17. Here the CDR3 DNA reads TGTGCCAGCAGCTACTCTCCGGGTAGCAACAGGGGTCAGCCCCAGCATTTT. Translation gives CASSYSPGSNRGQPQHF.

This clonotype showed up many times. The rearrangement uses TRBV6-1 and TRBJ1-1; D remains ambiguous. With 6 bases removed from V and 0 bases from J, the gap between germline ends came to 11 bases. The germline V gene encodes CDR1 MNHNS and CDR2 SASEGT. The CDR3 is 14 amino acids. CDR3 DNA: TGTGCCAGCAGCCTACTGGTCCTGAACACTGAAGCTTTCTTT. Amino acid sequence: CASSLLVLNTEAFF.

This clonotype was detected only a few times. CDR3 coding DNA: TGTGCCAGCAGCTTACCGCAGGGGGCGATTAACTATGGCTACACCTTC. Translated: CASSLPQGAINYGYTF. V is TRBV11-1 and J is TRBJ1-2; TRBD1 agrees at 8 bases. V was clipped by 2 bases and J by 1 base; unmatched bases: 6. Germline V CDR1 and CDR2: SGHAT, FQDESV (reference sequence). This CDR3 region has 16 residues.

This chain links TRBV20-1 with TRBJ2-7; the match to TRBD2 covers 9 bases. The germline V gene encodes CDR1 DFQATT and CDR2 SNEGSKA (reference sequence). V lost 5 bases and J lost 1; bases outside the gene matches: 3. The CDR3 covers 13 residues. CDR3 DNA sequence: TGCAGTGCTTGGACTAGCGAGTCCTACGAGCAGTACTTC. Its translation is CSAWTSESYEQYF.